The TCR beta chain under discussion was sequenced for a study of T cell changes during pregnancy in multiple sclerosis. After removal of 4 bases from V and 0 bases from J, the junction contained 6 bases not matched to a gene. The germline gives CDR1 MNHNS, CDR2 SASEGT. This CDR3 comprises 17 residues. Produced via immunoSEQ multiplex PCR; TCRdb's table is partial and in-frame only. The data contain approximately 79,000 clones, about 94% of them seen just once; the ten biggest clones take up less than 0.75%. This chain connects TRBV6-1 to TRBJ2-5, with TRBD2 matching over 12 bases. This sequence was found in a female donor in good health, enrolled as a control in a pregnancy study. Material: peripheral blood, obtained in the second trimester of pregnancy. For the CDR3, the DNA is TGTGCCAGCAGTGGTTGGACTAGCGGGGTGTACCAAGAGACCCAGTACTTC. Its protein is CASSGWTSGVYQETQYF.